This TCR beta chain is drawn from a study of shared clonotypes between healthy human individuals. Points from the study as a whole: The small donor group covered limited genetic and exposure diversity.

There are 14 residues in the CDR3. Germline loops: CDR1 KGHSH, CDR2 LQKENI. Trimming removed 3 bases from V and 3 bases from J, with 11 bases in between. To note about this clone: Antigen specificity is unknown.

Method: immunoSEQ multiplex PCR; TCRdb's copy keeps in-frame clones and lacks some. The data show more than 2,000,000 clones, approximately 92% seen once. The sample consisted of naive CD4+ T cells sorted from blood. Subset here: CD45RA+ positively selected. This rearrangement joins TRBV18 to TRBJ1-1; the D is unclear. This sequence was found in a man between 18 and 29 years old in good health. CDR3 nucleotides: TGTGCCAGCTCACCCGTGGTTCTGTACACTGAAGCTTTCTTT. Encoded protein: CASSPVVLYTEAFF.